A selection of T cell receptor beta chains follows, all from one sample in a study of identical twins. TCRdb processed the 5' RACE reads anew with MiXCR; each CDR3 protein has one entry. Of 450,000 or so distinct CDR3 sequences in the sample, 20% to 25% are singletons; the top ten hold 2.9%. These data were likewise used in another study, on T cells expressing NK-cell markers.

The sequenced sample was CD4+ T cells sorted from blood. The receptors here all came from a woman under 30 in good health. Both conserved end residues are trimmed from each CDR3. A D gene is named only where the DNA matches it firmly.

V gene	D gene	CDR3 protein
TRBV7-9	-	ASSQAYGADYGYT
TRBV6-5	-	ASSYGRAANYGYT
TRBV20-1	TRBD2	SASVGLADAYEQY
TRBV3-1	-	ASSQVVQQETQY
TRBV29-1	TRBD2	SVEGGTSGSQNEQF
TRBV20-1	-	SAREFSGANVLT
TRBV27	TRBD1	ASSFSGQSYSPLH
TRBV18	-	ASSQTPNSGANVLT
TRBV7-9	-	ASRSTGSGYNEQF
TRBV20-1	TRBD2	SAMGLAGAETQY
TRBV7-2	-	ASSLDWDSYEQY
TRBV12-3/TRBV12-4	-	ASSYHGGGNSPLH
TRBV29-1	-	SAAPNLAYNEQF
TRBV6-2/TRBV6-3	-	ASSFGRVSQETQY
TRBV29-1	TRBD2	SVSNLETSGSYNEQF
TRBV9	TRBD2	ASSAGTSGGSYQETQY
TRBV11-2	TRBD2	ASSLWASGGSYEQY
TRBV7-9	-	ASGPIGEENSPLH
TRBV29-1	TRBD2	SVEGASGVTDTQY
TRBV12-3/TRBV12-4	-	ASSRPSRHEQF
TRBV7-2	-	ASSFHLADYTDTQY
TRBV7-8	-	ASSPILKGGEGYT
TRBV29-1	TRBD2	SAQRGRTDTQY
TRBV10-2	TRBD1	ASRPGTGAREQY
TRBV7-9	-	ASSLQGTATEAF
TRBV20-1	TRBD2	SARDKAGSETQY
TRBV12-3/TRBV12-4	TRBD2	ASYEAGGPTGELF
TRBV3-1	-	ASSQVLTTYEQY
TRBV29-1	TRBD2	SGSRSGSSDTQY
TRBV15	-	ATSREQGPYNEQF
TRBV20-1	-	SARGGKGLDKLNEQF
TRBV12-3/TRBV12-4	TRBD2	ASSSGLAGTTDTQY
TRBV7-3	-	ASSLMGDSGANVLT
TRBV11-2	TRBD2	ASSLPVGSGSLSYNEQF
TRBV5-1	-	ASSPPATQETQY
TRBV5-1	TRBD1	ASGGQDWDTQY
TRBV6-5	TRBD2	ASSFETSGRFAEQF
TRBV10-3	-	AISESRPQGPGELF
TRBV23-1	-	ASSHFYEQY
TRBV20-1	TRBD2	SASPISGNSYEQY
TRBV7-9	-	ASSPRSYEQY
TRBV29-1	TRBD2	SGEKAGGPEETQY
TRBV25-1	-	ASSEYRGQEAF
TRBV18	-	ASSFGQFEAF